These T cell receptor beta chains were read from a single sample in a study of cytomegalovirus exposure and HLA in healthy donors. Some clones are missing from TCRdb's copy, which holds only in-frame ones; the method was immunoSEQ multiplex PCR. This table has about 180,000 clones, approximately 72% appearing once. Sequencing used PBMCs. The source of these receptors is a human donor in good health. CDR3s include the opening cysteine and the closing phenylalanine or tryptophan. The order of the fields is CDR3 DNA, CDR3 protein, clone size, V gene, J gene, D gene. A D gene is named only where the DNA matches it firmly. The listing skips clone size in some rows; elsewhere it reads once, few, many or a size class.

CDR3 DNA: TGTGCCAGCAGCTTAGGGCAGGTCTATGGCTACACCTTC
CDR3 protein: CASSLGQVYGYTF
clone size: -
V gene: TRBV7-2
J gene: TRBJ1-2
D gene: -

CDR3 DNA: TGTGCCAGCAGCGATACTCGGACCACCCGGACAGGCAAAAACACAGATACGCAGTATTTT
CDR3 protein: CASSDTRTTRTGKNTDTQYF
clone size: -
V gene: TRBV7-8
J gene: TRBJ2-3
D gene: TRBD1

CDR3 DNA: TGTGCCACCAGAACCGGGACAGGGACTCAGCCCCAGCATTTT
CDR3 protein: CATRTGTGTQPQHF
clone size: -
V gene: TRBV15
J gene: TRBJ1-5
D gene: TRBD1

CDR3 DNA: TGCGCCAGCAGCTCAGGACAGTCCGGCTGGAACACTGAAGCTTTCTTT
CDR3 protein: CASSSGQSGWNTEAFF
clone size: -
V gene: TRBV5-1
J gene: TRBJ1-1
D gene: -

CDR3 DNA: TGTGCCACCAACCAATTGGACAGGGGTATTCAGCCCCAGCATTTT
CDR3 protein: CATNQLDRGIQPQHF
clone size: -
V gene: TRBV19
J gene: TRBJ1-5
D gene: TRBD1

CDR3 DNA: TGTGCCAGCAGCTTTCAGATAGGGAGGGCGGCGAACACTGAAGCTTTCTTT
CDR3 protein: CASSFQIGRAANTEAFF
clone size: -
V gene: TRBV11-2
J gene: TRBJ1-1
D gene: -

CDR3 DNA: TGTGCCAGCAAATCTGAGACAGGGGACCAAGAGACCCAGTACTTC
CDR3 protein: CASKSETGDQETQYF
clone size: once
V gene: TRBV7-9
J gene: TRBJ2-5
D gene: TRBD1

CDR3 DNA: TGTGCCAGTACCCTACCTCATAGCGGGGGGGCTGAGGAGACCCAGTACTTC
CDR3 protein: CASTLPHSGGAEETQYF
clone size: -
V gene: TRBV19
J gene: TRBJ2-5
D gene: TRBD2

CDR3 DNA: TGTGCCAGTAGTACCACCGGGACAGGGGGCGAAAAACTGTTTTTT
CDR3 protein: CASSTTGTGGEKLFF
clone size: -
V gene: TRBV19
J gene: TRBJ1-4
D gene: TRBD1

CDR3 DNA: TGTGCCAGCAGCTCAGGACAGACGACCTTCACAGATACGCAGTATTTT
CDR3 protein: CASSSGQTTFTDTQYF
clone size: -
V gene: TRBV7-9
J gene: TRBJ2-3
D gene: -

CDR3 DNA: TGTGCCAGCAGTGACAGGGGTCAACTGTTTTTT
CDR3 protein: CASSDRGQLFF
clone size: -
V gene: TRBV25-1
J gene: TRBJ1-4
D gene: -

CDR3 DNA: TGTGCCAGGGGGGCAGGGAGCAGCTATGGCTACACCTTC
CDR3 protein: CARGAGSSYGYTF
clone size: -
V gene: TRBV2
J gene: TRBJ1-2
D gene: -

CDR3 DNA: TGTGCCAGCAACTGGCAAGAGACCCAGTACTTC
CDR3 protein: CASNWQETQYF
clone size: -
V gene: TRBV2
J gene: TRBJ2-5
D gene: -

CDR3 DNA: TGTGCCAGCCCCCGGTTAGCCTACACCTTC
CDR3 protein: CASPRLAYTF
clone size: -
V gene: TRBV2
J gene: TRBJ1-2
D gene: -

CDR3 DNA: TGTGCCACCAGCGGCAACTACAGGGGGCTGAGCTATGGCTACACCTTC
CDR3 protein: CATSGNYRGLSYGYTF
clone size: few
V gene: TRBV15
J gene: TRBJ1-2
D gene: TRBD1

CDR3 DNA: TGTGCCAGCAGTGAGACAGGGAATACCAATCAGCCCCAGCATTTT
CDR3 protein: CASSETGNTNQPQHF
clone size: -
V gene: TRBV25-1
J gene: TRBJ1-5
D gene: TRBD1

CDR3 DNA: TGTGCCAGCAGCGCCGGACAGGGGTACACTGAAGCTTTCTTT
CDR3 protein: CASSAGQGYTEAFF
clone size: -
V gene: TRBV7-9
J gene: TRBJ1-1
D gene: TRBD1

CDR3 DNA: TGCGCCAGCCGCTTGCAACGGGGGGTTCAGCCCCAGCATTTT
CDR3 protein: CASRLQRGVQPQHF
clone size: -
V gene: TRBV4-1
J gene: TRBJ1-5
D gene: -

CDR3 DNA: TGTGCCAGCAGCCCGACAGGAAACACCATATATTTT
CDR3 protein: CASSPTGNTIYF
clone size: -
V gene: TRBV7-2
J gene: TRBJ1-3
D gene: -

CDR3 DNA: TGTGCCAGCTCACCACCAGGCCGGACAGGGCACTACGAGCAGTACTTC
CDR3 protein: CASSPPGRTGHYEQYF
clone size: -
V gene: TRBV18
J gene: TRBJ2-7
D gene: TRBD1

CDR3 DNA: TGTGCCGGATCCGACAGTGCCTATAGCAATCAGCCCCAGCATTTT
CDR3 protein: CAGSDSAYSNQPQHF
clone size: few
V gene: TRBV19
J gene: TRBJ1-5
D gene: -

CDR3 DNA: TGTGCCAGCAGCGCCCGGGCGGAGGGAGGCACTGAAGCTTTCTTT
CDR3 protein: CASSARAEGGTEAFF
clone size: -
V gene: TRBV6-4
J gene: TRBJ1-1
D gene: -

CDR3 DNA: TGTGCCAGCAGTTACTTTCCAGCAACTAATGAAAAACTGTTTTTT
CDR3 protein: CASSYFPATNEKLFF
clone size: -
V gene: TRBV6-5
J gene: TRBJ1-4
D gene: -

CDR3 DNA: TGCGCCGCCGCCAAAGGGGGGACAGCGTGGGGACAGCCCCAGCATTTT
CDR3 protein: CAAAKGGTAWGQPQHF
clone size: -
V gene: TRBV4-3
J gene: TRBJ1-5
D gene: TRBD1

CDR3 DNA: TGCGCCAGCAGCTTGGGAGGCACCACTGAAGCTTTCTTT
CDR3 protein: CASSLGGTTEAFF
clone size: once
V gene: TRBV5-1
J gene: TRBJ1-1
D gene: -

CDR3 DNA: TGTGCCAGCAGTTTGTGGGACAGGGTAGATGGCTACACCTTC
CDR3 protein: CASSLWDRVDGYTF
clone size: -
V gene: TRBV28
J gene: TRBJ1-2
D gene: TRBD1

CDR3 DNA: TGCGCCAGCACCTGGACAGGGGGCTTAACTGAAGCTTTCTTT
CDR3 protein: CASTWTGGLTEAFF
clone size: -
V gene: TRBV5-1
J gene: TRBJ1-1
D gene: TRBD1

CDR3 DNA: TGCGCCAGCAGCTTGGGAGGCAGAGCTAACTATGGCTACACCTTC
CDR3 protein: CASSLGGRANYGYTF
clone size: -
V gene: TRBV5-1
J gene: TRBJ1-2
D gene: -

CDR3 DNA: TGTGCCAGCAGCCCGGGAGGGCGTAAGATCGGGGAGCTGTTTTTT
CDR3 protein: CASSPGGRKIGELFF
clone size: -
V gene: TRBV7-9
J gene: TRBJ2-2
D gene: TRBD2

CDR3 DNA: TGTGCCAGCAGCTCCCCGGGACTTCGCTCCTACGAGCAGTACTTC
CDR3 protein: CASSSPGLRSYEQYF
clone size: -
V gene: TRBV7-2
J gene: TRBJ2-7
D gene: -

CDR3 DNA: TGTGCCAGCATTTCTCCAGGGAACTATGGCTACACCTTC
CDR3 protein: CASISPGNYGYTF
clone size: -
V gene: TRBV6-5
J gene: TRBJ1-2
D gene: -

CDR3 DNA: TGTGCCTGGAACGAGGGTCGGGATTCACCCCTCCACTTT
CDR3 protein: CAWNEGRDSPLHF
clone size: -
V gene: TRBV30
J gene: TRBJ1-6
D gene: -

CDR3 DNA: TGTGCCAGCAGCCCCTTAGTGGGGACTAGCGGGGGGCAAGAGCAGTACTTC
CDR3 protein: CASSPLVGTSGGQEQYF
clone size: -
V gene: TRBV7-8
J gene: TRBJ2-5
D gene: TRBD2

CDR3 DNA: TGTGCCAGCAGCTTAAGGGGGCTGCAAGAGACCCAGTACTTC
CDR3 protein: CASSLRGLQETQYF
clone size: -
V gene: TRBV11-3
J gene: TRBJ2-5
D gene: TRBD1

CDR3 DNA: TGTGCCAGCAGCTTAGGGACAGGGAGCCGCGGATACGAGCAGTACTTC
CDR3 protein: CASSLGTGSRGYEQYF
clone size: once
V gene: TRBV7-9
J gene: TRBJ2-7
D gene: TRBD1

CDR3 DNA: TGTGCCAGCAGCGGGGGACAGTATCAGCCCCAGCATTTT
CDR3 protein: CASSGGQYQPQHF
clone size: few
V gene: TRBV6-6
J gene: TRBJ1-5
D gene: TRBD1

CDR3 DNA: TGTGCCAGCACCAGGACAGCCTACACAGATACGCAGTATTTT
CDR3 protein: CASTRTAYTDTQYF
clone size: -
V gene: TRBV25-1
J gene: TRBJ2-3
D gene: -

CDR3 DNA: TGCGCCAGCAGTCCGCCTAGCGGGGGGTTATTGGCGTGGGCACACGTCTGCAATGAGCAGTTCTTC
CDR3 protein: CASSPPSGGLLAWAHVCNEQFF
clone size: -
V gene: TRBV10-1
J gene: TRBJ2-1
D gene: TRBD2

CDR3 DNA: TGTGCCAGCAGTGAAATGAGGCATCAGCCCCAGCATTTT
CDR3 protein: CASSEMRHQPQHF
clone size: -
V gene: TRBV6-1
J gene: TRBJ1-5
D gene: -

CDR3 DNA: TGTGCCAGCAACGAATGGGGTAGCGGTGGCTACACCTTC
CDR3 protein: CASNEWGSGGYTF
clone size: -
V gene: TRBV9
J gene: TRBJ1-2
D gene: -

CDR3 DNA: TGCGCCAGCTCCCCGGGACAGGGGCTAAACTACGAGCAGTACTTC
CDR3 protein: CASSPGQGLNYEQYF
clone size: -
V gene: TRBV5-1
J gene: TRBJ2-7
D gene: TRBD1

CDR3 DNA: TGTGCCAGCAGCTATTACAGGGAACCTGGCTACACCTTC
CDR3 protein: CASSYYREPGYTF
clone size: few
V gene: TRBV6-5
J gene: TRBJ1-2
D gene: -

CDR3 DNA: TGTGCCAGCGGTTACTCAGAGGCGGCGACCGGGGAGCTGTTTTTT
CDR3 protein: CASGYSEAATGELFF
clone size: -
V gene: TRBV7-9
J gene: TRBJ2-2
D gene: -

CDR3 DNA: TGTGCCAGTAGTGCAGGGGATTCCTACAATGAGCAGTTCTTC
CDR3 protein: CASSAGDSYNEQFF
clone size: -
V gene: TRBV19
J gene: TRBJ2-1
D gene: -

CDR3 DNA: TGTGCCACCAGCAGAGATCGCCCGCGAGGCAATCAGCCCCAGCATTTT
CDR3 protein: CATSRDRPRGNQPQHF
clone size: once
V gene: TRBV15
J gene: TRBJ1-5
D gene: -

CDR3 DNA: TGTGCCAGCAGCTCACTAGCCCTAAGCACAGATACGCAGTATTTT
CDR3 protein: CASSSLALSTDTQYF
clone size: -
V gene: TRBV7-2
J gene: TRBJ2-3
D gene: -

CDR3 DNA: TGTGCCAGCAGCTTGACAGGCTCTGGAAACACCATATATTTT
CDR3 protein: CASSLTGSGNTIYF
clone size: -
V gene: TRBV9
J gene: TRBJ1-3
D gene: -

CDR3 DNA: TGTGCCAGCAGCTTTCATACAGATACGCAGTATTTT
CDR3 protein: CASSFHTDTQYF
clone size: -
V gene: TRBV11-3
J gene: TRBJ2-3
D gene: -

CDR3 DNA: TGTGCCAGCAGCAAAGTACCAGCCTACGAGCAGTACTTC
CDR3 protein: CASSKVPAYEQYF
clone size: -
V gene: TRBV21-1
J gene: TRBJ2-7
D gene: -

CDR3 DNA: TGTGCCAGCAGCCAAGTAGAGGGGGCGACCACTGAAGCTTTCTTT
CDR3 protein: CASSQVEGATTEAFF
clone size: -
V gene: TRBV4-2
J gene: TRBJ1-1
D gene: TRBD1

CDR3 DNA: TGTGCCAGCAGCCGACCTACAGGCCCCACGCAGTATTTT
CDR3 protein: CASSRPTGPTQYF
clone size: -
V gene: TRBV6-6
J gene: TRBJ2-3
D gene: -

CDR3 DNA: TGTGCTAGTGGTTTGGGGGACAGTTCGGATGAAAAACTGTTTTTT
CDR3 protein: CASGLGDSSDEKLFF
clone size: -
V gene: TRBV12-5
J gene: TRBJ1-4
D gene: TRBD1

CDR3 DNA: TGTGCCAGCAGTGTGTGGGAGAGAACTGAAGCTTTCTTT
CDR3 protein: CASSVWERTEAFF
clone size: few
V gene: TRBV2
J gene: TRBJ1-1
D gene: -